These T cell receptor beta chains were read from a single sample in a study of T-cell memory formation after mild COVID-19. TCRdb re-analysed the 5' RACE reads in MiXCR, keeping a single row per CDR3 protein. Of roughly 400,000 distinct CDR3 sequences listed, 15% to 20% are singletons. The sample was PBMCs or a T cell subset sorted from them (not recorded which). Receptors originate from a man aged 18 to 30 who had mild COVID-19 (a few samples of this study predate the infection). Cell type and time point are not known. Each CDR3 is given with its conserved first and last residue. The order of the fields is CDR3 DNA, CDR3 protein, J gene, V gene, D gene, clone size. A D gene is named only where the DNA matches it firmly. A clone size is listed for some rows: how often the clone was seen (once, few, many), or a class if it is expanded.

CDR3nt: TGTGCCAGCAGCATTCTAGCGGGGGGCTACAATGAGCAGTTCTTC
CDR3aa: CASSILAGGYNEQFF
j_gene: TRBJ2-1
v_gene: TRBV7-8
d_gene: TRBD2
abundance: many

CDR3nt: TGTGCCAGCCGGGGGACAGGGGTAAATTCACCCCTCCACTTT
CDR3aa: CASRGTGVNSPLHF
j_gene: TRBJ1-6
v_gene: TRBV18
d_gene: TRBD1
abundance: few

CDR3nt: TGCAGTGCTAGAGGTCTGGCTAGCGGGGCGGAGGGAGATACGCAGTATTTT
CDR3aa: CSARGLASGAEGDTQYF
j_gene: TRBJ2-3
v_gene: TRBV20-1
d_gene: TRBD2
abundance: few

CDR3nt: TGCGCCAGCAGCCTGTCTCCCTCTAGCGGGGGGTACAATGAGCAGTTCTTC
CDR3aa: CASSLSPSSGGYNEQFF
j_gene: TRBJ2-1
v_gene: TRBV4-1
d_gene: TRBD2
abundance: NA

CDR3nt: TGCAGCGTTGACAATCGGGGGAACTATGGCTACACCTTC
CDR3aa: CSVDNRGNYGYTF
j_gene: TRBJ1-2
v_gene: TRBV29-1
d_gene: NA
abundance: few

CDR3nt: TGTGCCAGCAGCAGCCCCGGGACAGTCCCCTACGAGCAGTACTTC
CDR3aa: CASSSPGTVPYEQYF
j_gene: TRBJ2-7
v_gene: TRBV14
d_gene: TRBD1
abundance: few

CDR3nt: TGTGCCAGCAGCTTACCGGGGAAGGATACGCAGTATTTT
CDR3aa: CASSLPGKDTQYF
j_gene: TRBJ2-3
v_gene: TRBV7-7
d_gene: NA
abundance: few

CDR3nt: TGCGCCAGCAGTCTCCGAGAAACAGGGGGCCGCTCGAACACTGAAGCTTTCTTT
CDR3aa: CASSLRETGGRSNTEAFF
j_gene: TRBJ1-1
v_gene: TRBV5-1
d_gene: TRBD1
abundance: NA

CDR3nt: TGCGCCAGCAGCCAAGGCGGGGACACCATATATTTT
CDR3aa: CASSQGGDTIYF
j_gene: TRBJ1-3
v_gene: TRBV4-1
d_gene: NA
abundance: few

CDR3nt: TGCGCCAGCAGCTTGGTGCCTAGTTTGGGTGAGCAGTTCTTC
CDR3aa: CASSLVPSLGEQFF
j_gene: TRBJ2-1
v_gene: TRBV5-1
d_gene: NA
abundance: many

CDR3nt: TGCAGCGTTGAAGACCACAGAGCCGACTCTGGAAACACCATATATTTT
CDR3aa: CSVEDHRADSGNTIYF
j_gene: TRBJ1-3
v_gene: TRBV29-1
d_gene: NA
abundance: few

CDR3nt: TGTGCCATCAGACGGGACAATCAGCCCCAGCATTTT
CDR3aa: CAIRRDNQPQHF
j_gene: TRBJ1-5
v_gene: TRBV7-9
d_gene: NA
abundance: few

CDR3nt: TGTGCCTGGAGTGTAGGGGGACGCACCATTCAGTACTTC
CDR3aa: CAWSVGGRTIQYF
j_gene: TRBJ2-4
v_gene: TRBV30
d_gene: NA
abundance: few

CDR3nt: TGTACCAGCAGCCAAGATCAGCCTAGTGGGTTATACAATGAGCAGTTCTTC
CDR3aa: CTSSQDQPSGLYNEQFF
j_gene: TRBJ2-1
v_gene: TRBV4-2
d_gene: NA
abundance: NA

CDR3nt: TGTGCCAGCCGGGACAGGAAATTTAGGTTGGACAATGAGCAGTTCTTC
CDR3aa: CASRDRKFRLDNEQFF
j_gene: TRBJ2-1
v_gene: TRBV12-3/TRBV12-4
d_gene: TRBD1
abundance: NA

CDR3nt: TGTGCCAGCAGTCCATGGGAAGCTGGAGAGACCCAGTACTTC
CDR3aa: CASSPWEAGETQYF
j_gene: TRBJ2-5
v_gene: TRBV11-2
d_gene: NA
abundance: few

CDR3nt: TGTGCCAGCAGTTACTCGACTGGGGCAGGCAGAGATACGCAGTATTTT
CDR3aa: CASSYSTGAGRDTQYF
j_gene: TRBJ2-3
v_gene: TRBV6-5
d_gene: NA
abundance: NA

CDR3nt: TGCGCCAGCAGCTTGGGAGAGGGCGTGGACCAGTACTTC
CDR3aa: CASSLGEGVDQYF
j_gene: TRBJ2-5
v_gene: TRBV5-1
d_gene: NA
abundance: NA

CDR3nt: TGCGCCAGCAGCCAAGATCCAGTGGCTAGCGGGGCGAGAGATACGCAGTATTTT
CDR3aa: CASSQDPVASGARDTQYF
j_gene: TRBJ2-3
v_gene: TRBV4-3
d_gene: TRBD2
abundance: few

CDR3nt: TGCGCCAGCAGCCTCGAACCTTTTGAAAAACTGTTTTTT
CDR3aa: CASSLEPFEKLFF
j_gene: TRBJ1-4
v_gene: TRBV4-3
d_gene: NA
abundance: NA

CDR3nt: TGTGCCTGGAGTGTGGGACAGAACACTGAAGCTTTCTTT
CDR3aa: CAWSVGQNTEAFF
j_gene: TRBJ1-1
v_gene: TRBV30
d_gene: NA
abundance: NA

CDR3nt: TGCAGTGCTAGAGAGCGGGCCATGAACACTGAAGCTTTCTTT
CDR3aa: CSARERAMNTEAFF
j_gene: TRBJ1-1
v_gene: TRBV20-1
d_gene: NA
abundance: few

CDR3nt: TGTGCCAGCAGCCTCGCCCTAGGGGCAGCTTACGAGCAGTACTTC
CDR3aa: CASSLALGAAYEQYF
j_gene: TRBJ2-7
v_gene: TRBV11-2
d_gene: NA
abundance: few

CDR3nt: TGCGCCAGCAGCCAAGATTTAGCGGGGGGCGCAGATACGCAGTATTTT
CDR3aa: CASSQDLAGGADTQYF
j_gene: TRBJ2-3
v_gene: TRBV4-3
d_gene: TRBD2
abundance: NA

CDR3nt: TGTGCCACCAGCAGAGATACGGGGACCAGGGTGATAAGCTTC
CDR3aa: CATSRDTGTRVISF
j_gene: TRBJ2-7
v_gene: TRBV15
d_gene: NA
abundance: few

CDR3nt: TGTGCCAGCAGCCCTCAGGTCATGGGCACTGAAGCTTTCTTT
CDR3aa: CASSPQVMGTEAFF
j_gene: TRBJ1-1
v_gene: TRBV9
d_gene: NA
abundance: few

CDR3nt: TGTGCCAGCAGACCGCAACAGGGGGACGAGCAGTACTTC
CDR3aa: CASRPQQGDEQYF
j_gene: TRBJ2-7
v_gene: TRBV2
d_gene: TRBD1
abundance: many

CDR3nt: TGTGCCAGCAGTTACCTTAAGGGACGGGAGCCCCAGCATTTT
CDR3aa: CASSYLKGREPQHF
j_gene: TRBJ1-5
v_gene: TRBV6-2/TRBV6-3
d_gene: NA
abundance: few

CDR3nt: TGTGCCAGCAGCCCCGGACAGGTCTATGGCTACACCTTC
CDR3aa: CASSPGQVYGYTF
j_gene: TRBJ1-2
v_gene: TRBV6-2/TRBV6-3
d_gene: TRBD1
abundance: NA

CDR3nt: TGTGCCAGCAGCCTAGGGTCTTACGGTAATACGCAGTATTTT
CDR3aa: CASSLGSYGNTQYF
j_gene: TRBJ2-3
v_gene: TRBV7-8
d_gene: NA
abundance: few

CDR3nt: TGTGCCACCAGCAGAAGTGAAAACATTCAGTACTTC
CDR3aa: CATSRSENIQYF
j_gene: TRBJ2-4
v_gene: TRBV15
d_gene: NA
abundance: few

CDR3nt: TGCGCCAGCAGCTGGGACGGGGCGGCAGGGACCCAGTACTTC
CDR3aa: CASSWDGAAGTQYF
j_gene: TRBJ2-5
v_gene: TRBV5-1
d_gene: NA
abundance: few

CDR3nt: TGTGCCAGCAGCCCCGGGAGGGACCCACTGGGAGGCTACACCTTC
CDR3aa: CASSPGRDPLGGYTF
j_gene: TRBJ1-2
v_gene: TRBV7-2
d_gene: NA
abundance: NA

CDR3nt: TGCGCCAGCAGCCGAGGGACAGGAGGTTCTAATCAGCCCCAGCATTTT
CDR3aa: CASSRGTGGSNQPQHF
j_gene: TRBJ1-5
v_gene: TRBV4-1
d_gene: TRBD1
abundance: NA

CDR3nt: TGTGCCAGCAAGGGCCAGGATCGCACTGAAGCTTTCTTT
CDR3aa: CASKGQDRTEAFF
j_gene: TRBJ1-1
v_gene: TRBV7-9
d_gene: NA
abundance: few

CDR3nt: TGCGCCAGCAGCCAAGGGGGGACAGGGCAAGAAGAGACCCAGTACTTC
CDR3aa: CASSQGGTGQEETQYF
j_gene: TRBJ2-5
v_gene: TRBV4-1
d_gene: TRBD1
abundance: NA

CDR3nt: TGTGCCAGCACCTTACACTCCGGGACAGTGAACACCGGGGAGCTGTTTTTT
CDR3aa: CASTLHSGTVNTGELFF
j_gene: TRBJ2-2
v_gene: TRBV2
d_gene: TRBD1
abundance: NA

CDR3nt: TGTGCCAGCAGTGCCTATCCCGGGACAGGGGCTAGCAATCAGCCCCAGCATTTT
CDR3aa: CASSAYPGTGASNQPQHF
j_gene: TRBJ1-5
v_gene: TRBV6-2/TRBV6-3
d_gene: TRBD1
abundance: few

CDR3nt: TGTGCCAGTAGTATTCAGGGACAGGGTGGTCAGCCCCAGCATTTT
CDR3aa: CASSIQGQGGQPQHF
j_gene: TRBJ1-5
v_gene: TRBV19
d_gene: TRBD1
abundance: few

CDR3nt: TGCGCCAGCAGCTTGGGACTAGTCAACACCGGGGAGCTGTTTTTT
CDR3aa: CASSLGLVNTGELFF
j_gene: TRBJ2-2
v_gene: TRBV5-1
d_gene: NA
abundance: NA

CDR3nt: TGCGCCAGCACCGACAGGGCGGGGAACACCGGGGAGCTGTTTTTT
CDR3aa: CASTDRAGNTGELFF
j_gene: TRBJ2-2
v_gene: TRBV5-1
d_gene: TRBD1
abundance: many

CDR3nt: TGTGCCAGCAGCTTAGCGGTGGGGAGCACAGATACGCAGTATTTT
CDR3aa: CASSLAVGSTDTQYF
j_gene: TRBJ2-3
v_gene: TRBV7-9
d_gene: NA
abundance: many

CDR3nt: TGTGCCAGCAGTCCCCAGGGGGCAGGGGCCTATAAGGATGGCTACACCTTC
CDR3aa: CASSPQGAGAYKDGYTF
j_gene: TRBJ1-2
v_gene: TRBV6-5
d_gene: TRBD1
abundance: few

CDR3nt: TGTGCCAGCAGCCCAGACAGGGGTGAAAAACTGTTTTTT
CDR3aa: CASSPDRGEKLFF
j_gene: TRBJ1-4
v_gene: TRBV11-2
d_gene: TRBD1
abundance: NA

CDR3nt: TGCGCCAGCAGCTCTCAAGCGGGGTTGAGCACAGATACGCAGTATTTT
CDR3aa: CASSSQAGLSTDTQYF
j_gene: TRBJ2-3
v_gene: TRBV5-1
d_gene: TRBD2
abundance: few

CDR3nt: TGCAGTGCTACCCTCCCCGGGACCCTGACCTACGAGCAGTACTTC
CDR3aa: CSATLPGTLTYEQYF
j_gene: TRBJ2-7
v_gene: TRBV20-1
d_gene: NA
abundance: NA

CDR3nt: TGTGCCAGCAGCCAGGGACAGGGAGGTGAAAAACTGTTTTTT
CDR3aa: CASSQGQGGEKLFF
j_gene: TRBJ1-4
v_gene: TRBV9
d_gene: TRBD1
abundance: many

CDR3nt: TGTGCCAGCTCACAGGGGGGAACCATGAACACTGAAGCTTTCTTT
CDR3aa: CASSQGGTMNTEAFF
j_gene: TRBJ1-1
v_gene: TRBV18
d_gene: NA
abundance: few

CDR3nt: TGTGCCACCAGTGATGGTCCTACGGAGACCCAGTACTTC
CDR3aa: CATSDGPTETQYF
j_gene: TRBJ2-5
v_gene: TRBV24-1
d_gene: NA
abundance: many

CDR3nt: TGCGCCAGCAGCCACTGGGACAGGGGGCATTATGGCTACACCTTC
CDR3aa: CASSHWDRGHYGYTF
j_gene: TRBJ1-2
v_gene: TRBV4-1
d_gene: TRBD1
abundance: NA

CDR3nt: TGCAGCGTTGAGGAGACATCTAATTCACCCCTCCACTTT
CDR3aa: CSVEETSNSPLHF
j_gene: TRBJ1-6
v_gene: TRBV29-1
d_gene: NA
abundance: few

CDR3nt: TGTGCCAGCAGCCCCAGGGTGGCGGCCCACTACAATGAGCAGTTCTTC
CDR3aa: CASSPRVAAHYNEQFF
j_gene: TRBJ2-1
v_gene: TRBV9
d_gene: NA
abundance: NA

CDR3nt: TGCAGTGGCTTAGGGGGCCCCCTGAATCAGCCCCAGCATTTT
CDR3aa: CSGLGGPLNQPQHF
j_gene: TRBJ1-5
v_gene: TRBV20-1
d_gene: TRBD1
abundance: NA

CDR3nt: TGTGCCAGCAGCCCCGGACAACCGTGGGAAACCCAGTACTTC
CDR3aa: CASSPGQPWETQYF
j_gene: TRBJ2-5
v_gene: TRBV7-3
d_gene: NA
abundance: NA

CDR3nt: TGTGCCAGCAGTCTTCCCCGGGAAAACCAAGAGACCCAGTACTTC
CDR3aa: CASSLPRENQETQYF
j_gene: TRBJ2-5
v_gene: TRBV12-3/TRBV12-4
d_gene: NA
abundance: few

CDR3nt: TGTGCCAGCAGTCGGTTTGGGAATGAGCAGTTCTTC
CDR3aa: CASSRFGNEQFF
j_gene: TRBJ2-1
v_gene: TRBV6-2/TRBV6-3
d_gene: NA
abundance: NA

CDR3nt: TGTGCCAGCAGTTATAGGCAGGAAAACACTGAAGCTTTCTTT
CDR3aa: CASSYRQENTEAFF
j_gene: TRBJ1-1
v_gene: TRBV6-6
d_gene: NA
abundance: few

CDR3nt: TGTGCCAGCAGTTTGTCTTGGGCAGATACGCAGTATTTT
CDR3aa: CASSLSWADTQYF
j_gene: TRBJ2-3
v_gene: TRBV27
d_gene: NA
abundance: many

CDR3nt: TGCGCCAGCAGCCCGGGGGATCATGATTCACCCCTCCACTTT
CDR3aa: CASSPGDHDSPLHF
j_gene: TRBJ1-6
v_gene: TRBV5-1
d_gene: NA
abundance: few